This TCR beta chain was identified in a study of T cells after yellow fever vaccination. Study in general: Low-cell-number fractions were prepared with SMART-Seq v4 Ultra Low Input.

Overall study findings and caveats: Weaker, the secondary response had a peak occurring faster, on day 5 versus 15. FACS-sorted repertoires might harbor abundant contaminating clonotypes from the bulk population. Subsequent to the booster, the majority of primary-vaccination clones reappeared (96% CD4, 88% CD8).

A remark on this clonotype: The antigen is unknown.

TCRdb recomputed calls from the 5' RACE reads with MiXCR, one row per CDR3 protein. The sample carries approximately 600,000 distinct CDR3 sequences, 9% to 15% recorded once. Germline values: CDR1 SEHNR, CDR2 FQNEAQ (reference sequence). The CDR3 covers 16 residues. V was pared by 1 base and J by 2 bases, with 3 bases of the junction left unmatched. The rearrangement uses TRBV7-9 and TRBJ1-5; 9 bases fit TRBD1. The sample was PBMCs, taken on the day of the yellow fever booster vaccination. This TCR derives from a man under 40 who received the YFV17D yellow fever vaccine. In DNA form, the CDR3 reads TGTGCCAGCAGCTTAGGGACAGGGGTGGGCAATCAGCCCCAGCATTTT. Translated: CASSLGTGVGNQPQHF.